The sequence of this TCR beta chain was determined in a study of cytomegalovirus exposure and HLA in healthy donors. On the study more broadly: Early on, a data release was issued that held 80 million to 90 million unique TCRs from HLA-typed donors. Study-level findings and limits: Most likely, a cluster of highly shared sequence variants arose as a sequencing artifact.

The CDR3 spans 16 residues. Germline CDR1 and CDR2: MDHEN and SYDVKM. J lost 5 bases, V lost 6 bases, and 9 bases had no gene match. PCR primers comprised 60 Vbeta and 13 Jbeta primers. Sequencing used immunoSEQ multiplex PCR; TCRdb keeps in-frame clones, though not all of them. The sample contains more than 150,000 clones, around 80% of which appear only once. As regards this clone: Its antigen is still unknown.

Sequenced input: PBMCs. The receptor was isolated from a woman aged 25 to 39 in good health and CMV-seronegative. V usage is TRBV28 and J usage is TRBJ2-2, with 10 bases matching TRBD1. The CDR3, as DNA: TGTGCCAGCAGAAACCGGGACAGGGGTTGGACCGGGGAGCTGTTTTTT. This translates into CASRNRDRGWTGELFF.